Each of the 25 T cell receptor beta chains below was sequenced from the same sample in a study of cytomegalovirus exposure and HLA in healthy donors. PCR amplification relied on 60 Vbeta primers (plus 13 Jbeta primers). Assay used: immunoSEQ multiplex PCR; TCRdb lists only in-frame clones, some missing. The table shows some 150,000 clones, with approximately 80% occurring only once. The sample was PBMCs. These receptors were obtained from a man aged 25-45 years in good health and CMV-seropositive.

The chain is built from TRBV19 and TRBJ2-3; possibly TRBD2 for D (5 bases). CDR3 length equals 15 residues. Germline V gene sequence: CDR1 LNHDA, CDR2 SQIVND (reference sequence). Trimming cost V 6 bases and J 5 bases, with 18 bases left between them. DNA for the CDR3: TGTGCCAGTAGCCTCGGAGAGCCAGCGGTAGATACGCAGTATTTT. This gives the protein CASSLGEPAVDTQYF.

The J gene is TRBJ2-3, the V gene TRBV9; possibly TRBD1 for D (6 bases). The CDR3 contains 14 residues. The germline gives CDR1 SGDLS, CDR2 YYNGEE. The ends were cut back, 0 bases at V and 8 bases at J, with 13 bases in the middle. The chain's CDR3 is CASSVEGTQGTQYF. As DNA, the CDR3 is TGTGCCAGCAGCGTAGAGGGAACACAGGGTACGCAGTATTTT.

V and J are TRBV13 and TRBJ2-3; 9 bases map to TRBD2. Losses at the gene ends were 5 bases for V and 7 bases for J; bases not matched to a gene: 13. The CDR3 totals 16 residues. Germline values: CDR1 PRHDT, CDR2 FYEKMQ (reference sequence). CDR3 loop: CASSTSSRGGINTQYF. As DNA, the CDR3 is TGTGCCAGCAGCACCTCGTCGCGGGGGGGCATAAATACGCAGTATTTT.

The rearrangement uses TRBV7-9 and TRBJ2-2; possible D gene TRBD2, 5 bases. Trimming stripped 2 bases from V and 8 bases from J, with 9 bases between. Germline V CDR1 and CDR2: SEHNR, FQNEAQ (reference sequence). This CDR3 is built from 13 residues. CDR3 in DNA: TGTGCCAGCAGCTTAAGGGAGCTAGGGGAGCTGTTTTTT. Its translation: CASSLRELGELFF.

V usage is TRBV6-5 and J usage is TRBJ2-7; 8 bases map to TRBD1. CDR3 length equals 15 residues. V shed 6 bases and J 0 bases; nucleotides not matched to a gene: 7. Per the germline V gene, CDR1 is MNHEY and CDR2 is SVGAGI. In nucleotides, the CDR3 is TGTGCCAGCAGAAGGGACAGGAGGAGCTCCTACGAGCAGTACTTC. Encoded protein: CASRRDRRSSYEQYF.

This CDR3 reads CASSVAPGPQETQYF. The CDR3 bases are TGTGCCAGCAGCGTAGCTCCAGGCCCCCAAGAGACCCAGTACTTC. The V call is TRBV9, the J call TRBJ2-5; D is unclear. This CDR3 is 15 amino acids long. V was shortened by 0 bases and J by 1 base, with 10 bases between the two germline ends. Germline CDR1 reads SGDLS; CDR2 reads YYNGEE.

The rearrangement links TRBV6-5 to TRBJ1-4; TRBD1 aligns across 9 bases. The CDR3 runs 14 residues. V dropped 6 bases and J dropped 8; count of bases not matched to a gene: 7. From germline, CDR1 is MNHEY and CDR2 SVGAGI. The CDR3 here is CASRTGQGREKLFF. The CDR3 DNA reads TGTGCCAGCAGAACCGGACAGGGGAGGGAAAAACTGTTTTTT.

V usage is TRBV4-3 and J usage is TRBJ2-3; TRBD2 matches at 11 bases. The CDR3 covers 15 residues. V shed 4 bases, J shed 4 bases, and the junction held 4 bases outside the gene matches. Looked up from germline, CDR1 is LGHNA and CDR2 is YSLEER. The CDR3 reads CASSRGTSGADTQYF. As DNA, the CDR3 is TGCGCCAGCAGCCGAGGGACTAGCGGAGCAGATACGCAGTATTTT.

The chain joins TRBV30 to TRBJ2-3; TRBD2 matches 10 bases. J lost 6 bases, V lost 2 bases, and 8 bases had no gene match. Looked up from germline, CDR1 is GTSNPN and CDR2 is SVGIG (reference sequence). The CDR3 covers 15 residues. The CDR3 region is CAWSIQAGGSDTQYF. Here the CDR3 DNA reads TGTGCCTGGAGTATCCAAGCGGGGGGGTCGGATACGCAGTATTTT.

This chain joins TRBV10-3 and TRBJ2-5; D call uncertain. Per the germline V gene, CDR1 is ENHRY and CDR2 is SYGVKD. V lost 6 bases to trimming and J lost 4 bases, with 12 bases between them. This CDR3 is built from 13 residues. CDR3 bases: TGTGCCATCAGGGAGACCGCCGGAGAGACCCAGTACTTC. Protein sequence: CAIRETAGETQYF.

V usage is TRBV7-3 and J usage is TRBJ1-1; possible D gene TRBD1, 5 bases. The ends were cut back, 5 bases at V and 2 bases at J, with 9 bases in the middle. Germline V CDR1 and CDR2: SGHTA, FQGTGA. This CDR3 region has 13 residues. The DNA for the CDR3 is TGTGCCAGCAGCCCCGGGGGTAACACTGAAGCTTTCTTT. It translates to CASSPGGNTEAFF.

This clone was seen just once. The chain combines TRBV6-5 with TRBJ1-6, with unresolved D. With 4 bases removed from V and 4 bases from J, the gap between germline ends came to 8 bases. CDR1 and CDR2 (germline): MNHEY, SVGAGI. The CDR3 runs 14 residues. As DNA, the CDR3 is TGTGCCAGCAGTTTACGGGAGTATAATTCACCCCTCCACTTT. Encoded protein: CASSLREYNSPLHF.

V is TRBV7-2 and J is TRBJ2-5, with 12 bases fitting TRBD2. J lost 3 bases, V lost 3 bases, and 2 bases had no gene match. Per the germline V gene, CDR1 is SGHTA and CDR2 is FQGNSA. This CDR3 region has 15 residues. CDR3 coding DNA: TGTGCCAGCAGCTTGACTAGCGGGGGCGAAGAGACCCAGTACTTC. It translates to CASSLTSGGEETQYF.

J is TRBJ1-2 and V is TRBV29-1; D is perhaps TRBD1 (6 bases). The germline V gene encodes CDR1 SQVTM and CDR2 ANQGSEA. This CDR3 is 11 amino acids long. Between the trimmed V and J ends, which lost 6 bases and 10 bases, there was a span of 15 bases. The CDR3 coding sequence is TGCAGCGTCTCGACAGGTTTGGCCTACACCTTC. Its translation: CSVSTGLAYTF. Using reference TRBV29-1 and TRBJ1-2 for the parts outside the CDR3, the full variable domain is SAVISQKPSRDICQRGTSLTIQCQVDSQVTMMFWYRQQPGQSLTLIATANQGSEATYESGFVIDKFPISRPNLTFSTLTVSNMSPEDSSIYLCSVSTGLAYTFGSGTRLTVV.

This clone has a single count. In nucleotides, the CDR3 is TGTGCCACCAGCAGAGGGGGGACAGGGGGCTACAATGAGCAGTTCTTC. Translated: CATSRGGTGGYNEQFF. The chain combines TRBV15 with TRBJ2-1; 11 bases agree with TRBD1. The germline gives CDR1 LNHNV, CDR2 YYDKDF (reference sequence). V shed 1 base and J 3 bases; nucleotides not matched to a gene: 2. The CDR3 loop spans 16 amino acids.

V usage is TRBV19 and J usage is TRBJ1-2, with D hard to call. V gave up 2 bases and J gave up 6 bases, with 4 bases separating them. Germline CDR1 is LNHDA and CDR2 is SQIVND (reference sequence). The CDR3 loop spans 11 amino acids. The CDR3 DNA is TGTGCCAGTAGTATATGGCATGGCTACACCTTC. This gives the protein CASSIWHGYTF.

The chain uses TRBV9 and TRBJ2-3; D perhaps matches TRBD2 (6 bases). The V end was cut by 0 bases, the J end by 2 bases, with 10 bases between. The germline CDR1 and CDR2 sequences are SGDLS and YYNGEE. The CDR3 is 15 residues long. As DNA, the CDR3 is TGTGCCAGCAGCGTAGGTGCGGGGAACACAGATACGCAGTATTTT. It translates to CASSVGAGNTDTQYF.

The chain has TRBV7-7 and TRBJ2-2; D is possibly TRBD2 (6 bases). Germline lookup yields CDR1 SSHAT and CDR2 FNYEAQ (reference sequence). This CDR3 is 16 amino acids long. V was trimmed by 4 bases and J by 5 bases, leaving 17 bases between them. The CDR3 DNA is TGTGCCAGCAGCTCGCCCGGAGGGGTTTGGACCGGGGAGCTGTTTTTT. Its protein is CASSSPGGVWTGELFF.

V is TRBV6-1 and J is TRBJ1-5, with D maybe TRBD1 (5 bases). The CDR3 runs to 15 residues. The ends were cut back, 6 bases at V and 7 bases at J, with 19 bases in the middle. Germline V gene lookup returns CDR1 MNHNS and CDR2 SASEGT. CDR3 sequence reads: CASRGPEGREQPQHF. CDR3 DNA: TGTGCCAGCAGAGGGCCGGAGGGGCGGGAACAGCCCCAGCATTTT.

V is TRBV9 and J is TRBJ1-2; D gene ambiguous. The CDR3 consists of 12 residues. Trimming left V 4 bases short and J 4 bases short, with 8 bases between. Germline CDR1 SGDLS, CDR2 YYNGEE. CDR3 protein: CASSPRGYGYTF. The DNA of the CDR3 is TGTGCCAGCAGCCCCCGGGGCTATGGCTACACCTTC. The full variable domain, in which reference TRBV9 and TRBJ1-2 provide the parts outside the CDR3, is DSGVTQTPKHLITATGQRVTLRCSPRSGDLSVYWYQQSLDQGLQFLIQYYNGEERAKGNILERFSAQQFPDLHSELNLSSLELGDSALYFCASSPRGYGYTFGSGTRLTVV.

The V gene is TRBV2, the J gene TRBJ2-1; 15 bases are shared with TRBD2. The CDR3 is 16 residues long. The V gene end was trimmed by 4 bases and the J gene end by 7 bases; junction bases not matched to a gene: 5. Germline CDR1 reads SNHLY; CDR2 reads FYNNEI. The CDR3 here is CASSAGLAGGDNEQFF. CDR3 nucleotides: TGTGCCAGCAGTGCCGGACTAGCGGGGGGGGATAATGAGCAGTTCTTC. Drawing the rest from reference TRBV2 and TRBJ2-1, the complete variable domain is EPEVTQTPSHQVTQMGQEVILRCVPISNHLYFYWYRQILGQKVEFLVSFYNNEISEKSEIFDDQFSVERPDGSNFTLKIRSTKLEDSAMYFCASSAGLAGGDNEQFFGPGTRLTVL.

On this clone itself: This sample also contains other DNA sequences that code for the same CDR3. This sequence joins TRBV6-5 and TRBJ1-6; no firm D call. V was shortened by 0 bases and J by 6 bases, with 9 bases between the two germline ends. In germline, CDR1 is MNHEY, CDR2 SVGAGI. CDR3 length equals 15 residues. The CDR3 region has the DNA TGTGCCAGCAGTTACTCTACCGGGTCTAATTCACCCCTCCACTTT. Encoded protein: CASSYSTGSNSPLHF.

The gene calls are TRBV11-2 and TRBJ1-6; 11 nucleotides align to TRBD1. CDR3 length equals 18 residues. V lost 4 bases to trimming and J lost 7 bases; unmatched junction nucleotides: 12. Germline V lookup: CDR1 SGHAT, CDR2 FQNNGV. The CDR3 is CASSSDRGRWGKNSPLHF. The DNA of the CDR3 is TGTGCCAGCAGCTCGGACAGGGGGCGCTGGGGTAAGAATTCACCCCTCCACTTT.

The chain couples TRBV6-5 to TRBJ2-3; tentative D call: TRBD2 (6 bases). The CDR3 extends over 15 amino acids. Trimming removed 3 bases at V and 4 bases at J, with 14 bases between. CDR1 and CDR2 from the germline V gene are MNHEY and SVGAGI. For the CDR3, the DNA is TGTGCCAGCAGTTATCGGGAGTTTAGGCCAGATACGCAGTATTTT. Residues: CASSYREFRPDTQYF.

In this sample, this clone turned up once. This rearrangement joins TRBV18 to TRBJ1-4; TRBD1 is a possible D gene (6 bases). Trimming removed 2 bases from V and 2 bases from J, with 12 bases in between. The CDR3 has 16 amino acids. Germline assignment: CDR1 KGHSH and CDR2 LQKENI. The CDR3 nucleotides are TGTGCCAGCTCACCAGAAACAGGGATGACTAATGAAAAACTGTTTTTT. Residues: CASSPETGMTNEKLFF.